This T cell receptor (beta chain) was sequenced during a study of blood T cell repertoires in COVID-19. Study-wide context: Samples representing acute and convalescent COVID-19 were sourced from the United States, Italy and Spain. PBMCs, B-cell-depleted T cells, or T cells provided the cDNA or gDNA that made up the material.

Some clones are missing from TCRdb's copy, which holds only in-frame ones; the method was immunoSEQ multiplex PCR. The table has under 200,000 clones, about nine tenths seen once. The sequenced sample consisted of peripheral blood. This clonotype was sampled from a man between 18 and 29 years old with active or convalescent COVID-19.

Here the CDR3 reads CASSLTSSSYEQYF. The CDR3, as DNA: TGTGCCAGCAGTTTGACAAGTTCCTCCTACGAGCAGTACTTC. This chain joins TRBV6-2 or TRBV6-3 and TRBJ2-7; D is ambiguous. Germline lookup yields CDR1 MNHEY and CDR2 SVGEGT. CDR3 length: 14 amino acids. Trimming removed 4 bases from V and 0 bases from J, with 10 bases in between.